Listed here are 12 T cell receptor beta chains from one sample, sequenced in a study of T cells in localized non-small cell lung cancer. The table came from immunoSEQ multiplex PCR; TCRdb's copy has only in-frame clones and leaves some out. The sample records 15,000 to 20,000 clones, roughly 90% being singletons. The sample consisted of peripheral blood mononuclear cells, taken before any cancer treatment. These receptors came from a woman aged 35 to 69 with stage III lung adenocarcinoma.

V and J are TRBV5-1 and TRBJ1-2; D is ambiguous. The germline V gene encodes CDR1 SGHRS and CDR2 YFSETQ. Trimming cost V 0 bases and J 4 bases, with 13 bases left between them. There are 15 residues in the CDR3. CDR3 coding DNA: TGCGCCAGCAGCTTGGGCGCGGGCGGTGGCTATGGCTACACCTTC. Protein product: CASSLGAGGGYGYTF.

The chain is built from TRBV7-6 and TRBJ2-3; perhaps TRBD1 as D (5 bases). Trimming took 1 base from V and 3 from J, leaving 11 bases between them. Germline V CDR1 and CDR2: SGHVS, FNYEAQ. CDR3 length: 15 amino acids. Here the CDR3 DNA reads TGTGCCAGCAGCTTAGAGGCAGGGCGGACAGATACGCAGTATTTT. Its translation is CASSLEAGRTDTQYF.

The chain links TRBV9 to TRBJ1-2; 11 bases line up with TRBD1. The length of the CDR3 is 13 residues. Germline V lookup: CDR1 SGDLS, CDR2 YYNGEE. The V segment lost 4 bases and the J segment 8 bases; nucleotides outside the gene matches: 4. The CDR3 reads CASSRTGGKGYTF. The CDR3 region has the DNA TGTGCCAGCAGCCGGACAGGGGGCAAGGGCTACACCTTC.

The V call is TRBV10-2, the J call TRBJ2-3; the match to TRBD2 covers 13 bases. Germline loops: CDR1 WSHSY, CDR2 SAAADI. The CDR3 runs 19 residues. Trimming took 6 bases from V and 4 from J; bases not matched to a gene: 16. The CDR3 sequence is CASSGGLAGEKRGADTQYF. As DNA, the CDR3 is TGCGCCAGCAGCGGAGGACTAGCGGGAGAAAAGAGGGGTGCAGATACGCAGTATTTT.

This clone has only a few counts. The V gene is TRBV11-3, the J gene TRBJ2-7; D is unresolved. The germline V and J ends were trimmed by 4 bases and 4 bases, with 8 bases remaining between them. This CDR3 is built from 12 residues. Germline V gene data show CDR1 as SGHNT and CDR2 as YENEEA. The CDR3, as DNA: TGTGCCAGCAGCTGGGGAAGATACGAGCAGTACTTC. It is translated as CASSWGRYEQYF.

The J gene is TRBJ1-3, the V gene TRBV28; unclear D gene. Trimming stripped 4 bases from V and 14 bases from J, with 9 bases between. This CDR3 is built from 10 residues. Germline CDR1 MDHEN, CDR2 SYDVKM. CDR3 region: CASSSDGLYF. The CDR3 DNA follows: TGTGCCAGCAGTTCGGACGGACTATATTTT.

The chain combines TRBV5-1 with TRBJ2-7; possible D gene TRBD1, 6 bases. The V gene's germline CDR1 is SGHRS and CDR2 YFSETQ. Trimming shortened V by 4 bases and J by 6 bases, and 20 bases separated the two germline ends. The CDR3 has 15 amino acids. The CDR3 DNA reads as TGCGCCAGCAGCGCGGATGGACAGTTGTTATTCGAGCAGTACTTC. As protein: CASSADGQLLFEQYF.

The rearrangement uses TRBV7-2 and TRBJ2-1, with D possibly matching TRBD1 (5 bases). The germline gives CDR1 SGHTA, CDR2 FQGNSA. The CDR3 runs to 13 residues. Trimming shortened V by 1 base and J by 14 bases, and 15 bases separated the two germline ends. The CDR3 region has the DNA TGTGCCAGCAGCTTAGGCAGCAGGGATAGGAAGTTCTTC. Amino acids: CASSLGSRDRKFF. Full variable domain (outside the CDR3, taken from reference TRBV7-2 and TRBJ2-1): GAGVSQSPSNKVTEKGKDVELRCDPISGHTALYWYRQSLGQGLEFLIYFQGNSAPDKSGLPSDRFSAERTGGSVSTLTIQRTQQEDSAVYLCASSLGSRDRKFFGPGTRLTVL.

The chain combines TRBV5-6 with TRBJ2-3; 9 nucleotides line up with TRBD2. The CDR3 has 16 residues. Germline trimming cut 3 bases from V and 8 bases from J; bases unmatched to any gene: 13. The germline V gene encodes CDR1 SGHDT and CDR2 YYEEEE. The CDR3: CASSSTGLAIFGTQYF. The CDR3 DNA follows: TGTGCCAGCAGCTCCACGGGACTAGCAATCTTTGGTACGCAGTATTTT. The whole variable domain, remainder taken from reference TRBV5-6 and TRBJ2-3, is DAGVTQSPTHLIKTRGQQVTLRCSPKSGHDTVSWYQQALGQGPQFIFQYYEEEERQRGNFPDRFSGHQFPNYSSELNVNALLLGDSALYLCASSSTGLAIFGTQYFGPGTRLTVL.

The chain links TRBV7-9 to TRBJ2-7; a weak D match, TRBD1 (5 bases). Germline values: CDR1 SEHNR, CDR2 FQNEAQ (reference sequence). The CDR3 runs to 12 residues. V lost 0 bases, J lost 5 bases, and 5 bases lay in between. The CDR3 spells CASSLAGDEQYF. The CDR3 DNA sequence: TGTGCCAGCAGCTTAGCAGGGGACGAGCAGTACTTC.

The rearrangement links TRBV6-5 to TRBJ2-1; 11 nucleotides align to TRBD2. V dropped 2 bases and J dropped 6; count of bases not matched to a gene: 3. From germline, CDR1 is MNHEY and CDR2 SVGAGI. This CDR3 has 15 amino acids. CDR3 nucleotides: TGTGCCAGCAGTTACCGACTAGCGGGGCTCAATGAGCAGTTCTTC. Residues: CASSYRLAGLNEQFF.

This chain uses TRBV9 with TRBJ2-2; no firm D call. The CDR3 is made up of 15 amino acids. Germline CDR1 SGDLS, CDR2 YYNGEE. Deletions cut 2 bases from V and 1 base from J, with 9 bases between. CDR3 DNA: TGTGCCAGCAGCGTGACGACTTTGAACACCGGGGAGCTGTTTTTT. This gives the protein CASSVTTLNTGELFF.